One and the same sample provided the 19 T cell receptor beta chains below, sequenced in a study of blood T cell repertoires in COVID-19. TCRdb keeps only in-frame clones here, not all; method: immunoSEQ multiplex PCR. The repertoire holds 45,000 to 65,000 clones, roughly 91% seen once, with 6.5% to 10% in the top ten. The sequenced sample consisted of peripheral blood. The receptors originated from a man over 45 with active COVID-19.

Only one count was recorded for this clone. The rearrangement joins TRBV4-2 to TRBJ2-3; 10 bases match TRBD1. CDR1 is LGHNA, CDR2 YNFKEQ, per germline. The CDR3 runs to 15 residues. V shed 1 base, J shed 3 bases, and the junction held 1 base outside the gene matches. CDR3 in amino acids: CASSQGTGGTDTQYF. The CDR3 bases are TGTGCCAGCAGCCAAGGGACAGGGGGGACAGATACGCAGTATTTT.

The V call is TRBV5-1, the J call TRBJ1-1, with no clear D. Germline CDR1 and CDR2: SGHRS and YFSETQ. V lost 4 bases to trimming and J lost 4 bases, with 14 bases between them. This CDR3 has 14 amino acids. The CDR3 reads CASSPAPEGTEAFF. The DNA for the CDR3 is TGCGCCAGCAGCCCAGCTCCGGAGGGCACTGAAGCTTTCTTT.

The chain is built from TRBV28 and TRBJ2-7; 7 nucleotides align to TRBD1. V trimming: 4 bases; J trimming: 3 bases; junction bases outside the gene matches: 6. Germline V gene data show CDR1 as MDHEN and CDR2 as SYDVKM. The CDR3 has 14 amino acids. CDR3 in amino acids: CASSSQGLDYEQYF. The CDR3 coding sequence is TGTGCCAGCAGTTCACAGGGGCTAGACTACGAGCAGTACTTC.

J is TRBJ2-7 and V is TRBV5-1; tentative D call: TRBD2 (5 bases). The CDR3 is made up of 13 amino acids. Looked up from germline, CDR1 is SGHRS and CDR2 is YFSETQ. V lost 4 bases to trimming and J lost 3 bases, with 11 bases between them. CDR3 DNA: TGCGCCAGCAGCACCACCGGGGACTACGAGCAGTACTTC. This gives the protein CASSTTGDYEQYF.

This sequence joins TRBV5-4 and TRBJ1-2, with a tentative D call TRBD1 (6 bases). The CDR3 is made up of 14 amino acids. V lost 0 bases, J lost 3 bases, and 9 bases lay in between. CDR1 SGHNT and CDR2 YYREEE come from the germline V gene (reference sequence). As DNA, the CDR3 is TGTGCCAGCAGCTTGGACAGGGCCTACTATGGCTACACCTTC. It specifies CASSLDRAYYGYTF. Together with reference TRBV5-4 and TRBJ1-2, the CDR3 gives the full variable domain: ETGVTQSPTHLIKTRGQQVTLRCSSQSGHNTVSWYQQALGQGPQFIFQYYREEENGRGNFPPRFSGLQFPNYSSELNVNALELDDSALYLCASSLDRAYYGYTFGSGTRLTVV.

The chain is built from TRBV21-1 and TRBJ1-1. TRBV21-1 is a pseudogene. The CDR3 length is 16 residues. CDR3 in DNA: TGTGCCAGCAGCCCCGGTGGAGGAGGAGGGAACACTGAAGCTTTCTTT. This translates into CASSPGGGGGNTEAFF.

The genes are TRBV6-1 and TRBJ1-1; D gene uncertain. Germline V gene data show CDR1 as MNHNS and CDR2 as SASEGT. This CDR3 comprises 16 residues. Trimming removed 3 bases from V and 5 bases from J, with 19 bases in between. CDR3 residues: CASSEVGRPPDTEAFF. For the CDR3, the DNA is TGTGCCAGCAGTGAGGTCGGGAGACCCCCGGATACTGAAGCTTTCTTT.

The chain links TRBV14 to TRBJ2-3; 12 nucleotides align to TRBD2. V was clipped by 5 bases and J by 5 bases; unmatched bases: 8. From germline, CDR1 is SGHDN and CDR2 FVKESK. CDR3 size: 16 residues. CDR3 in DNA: TGTGCCAGCAGCAGACTAGCGGGGGCCGAGGGAGATACGCAGTATTTT. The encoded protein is CASSRLAGAEGDTQYF. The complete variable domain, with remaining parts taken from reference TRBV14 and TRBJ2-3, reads EAGVTQFPSHSVIEKGQTVTLRCDPISGHDNLYWYRRVMGKEIKFLLHFVKESKQDESGMPNNRFLAERTGGTYSTLKVQPAELEDSGVYFCASSRLAGAEGDTQYFGPGTRLTVL.

CDR3 sequence reads: CASSLGSVNQPQHF. The CDR3 DNA sequence: TGTGCCAGCAGCTTAGGCAGCGTAAACCAGCCCCAGCATTTT. The V gene is TRBV7-8, the J gene TRBJ1-5; no reliable D call. Germline V gives CDR1 SGHVS, CDR2 FQNEAQ. V lost 1 base and J 7 bases, leaving 11 bases between the germline ends. CDR3 length equals 14 residues.

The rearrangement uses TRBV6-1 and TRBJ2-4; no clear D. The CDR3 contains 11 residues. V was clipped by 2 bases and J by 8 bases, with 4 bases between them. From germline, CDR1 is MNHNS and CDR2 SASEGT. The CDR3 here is CASSETDIQYF. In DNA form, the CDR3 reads TGTGCCAGCAGTGAAACAGACATTCAGTACTTC.

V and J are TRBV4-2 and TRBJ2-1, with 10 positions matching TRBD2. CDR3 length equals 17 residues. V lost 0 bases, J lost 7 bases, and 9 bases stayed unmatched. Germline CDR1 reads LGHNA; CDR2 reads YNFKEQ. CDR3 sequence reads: CASSQDTSGRATNEQFF. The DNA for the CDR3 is TGTGCCAGCAGCCAAGACACGAGCGGGAGGGCCACTAATGAGCAGTTCTTC.

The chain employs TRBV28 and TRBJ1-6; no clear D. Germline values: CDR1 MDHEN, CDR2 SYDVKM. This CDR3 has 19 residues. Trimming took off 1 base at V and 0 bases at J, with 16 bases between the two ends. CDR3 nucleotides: TGTGCCAGCAGTTTATTCAGTGGTCGTCGATCCTCCTATAATTCACCCCTCCACTTT. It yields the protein CASSLFSGRRSSYNSPLHF.

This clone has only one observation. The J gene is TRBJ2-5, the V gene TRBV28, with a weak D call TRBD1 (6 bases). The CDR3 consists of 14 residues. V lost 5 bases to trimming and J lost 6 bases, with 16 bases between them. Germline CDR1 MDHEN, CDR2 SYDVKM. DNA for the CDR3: TGTGCCAGCAGTACCCGGAACAGGGCCAAGACCCAGTACTTC. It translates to CASSTRNRAKTQYF. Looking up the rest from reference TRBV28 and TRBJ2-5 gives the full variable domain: DVKVTQSSRYLVKRTGEKVFLECVQDMDHENMFWYRQDPGLGLRLIYFSYDVKMKEKGDIPEGYSVSREKKERFSLILESASTNQTSMYLCASSTRNRAKTQYFGPGTRLLVL.

CDR3 sequence reads: CASSPPAGRVQETQYF. DNA for the CDR3: TGTGCCAGCTCACCACCGGCGGGACGCGTCCAAGAGACCCAGTACTTC. The chain combines TRBV18 with TRBJ2-5; tentative D call: TRBD2 (6 bases). Germline values: CDR1 KGHSH, CDR2 LQKENI. The CDR3 is 16 residues long. V was pared by 0 bases and J by 1 base, with 12 bases between. Full variable domain (rest looked up from reference TRBV18 and TRBJ2-5): NAGVMQNPRHLVRRRGQEARLRCSPMKGHSHVYWYRQLPEEGLKFMVYLQKENIIDESGMPKERFSAEFPKEGPSILRIQQVVRGDSAAYFCASSPPAGRVQETQYFGPGTRLLVL.

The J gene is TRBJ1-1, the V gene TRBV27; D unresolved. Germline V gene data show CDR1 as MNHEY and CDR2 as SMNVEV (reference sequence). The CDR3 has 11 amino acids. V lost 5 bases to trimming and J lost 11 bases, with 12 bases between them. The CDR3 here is CASSASEGAFF. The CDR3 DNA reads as TGTGCCAGCAGTGCCTCAGAGGGCGCTTTCTTT.

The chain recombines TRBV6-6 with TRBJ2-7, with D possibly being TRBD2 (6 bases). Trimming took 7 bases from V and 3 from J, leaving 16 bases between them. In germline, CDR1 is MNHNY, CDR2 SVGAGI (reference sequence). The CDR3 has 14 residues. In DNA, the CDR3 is TGTGCCAGCACCGGGACTCACGGGAGCTACGAGCAGTACTTC. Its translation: CASTGTHGSYEQYF.

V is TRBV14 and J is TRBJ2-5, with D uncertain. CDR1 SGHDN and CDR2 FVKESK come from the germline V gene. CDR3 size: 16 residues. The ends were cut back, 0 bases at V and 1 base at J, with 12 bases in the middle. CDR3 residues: CASSQERGFIQETQYF. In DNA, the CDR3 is TGTGCCAGCAGCCAAGAAAGAGGTTTCATCCAAGAGACCCAGTACTTC. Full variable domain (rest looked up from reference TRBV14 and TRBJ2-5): EAGVTQFPSHSVIEKGQTVTLRCDPISGHDNLYWYRRVMGKEIKFLLHFVKESKQDESGMPNNRFLAERTGGTYSTLKVQPAELEDSGVYFCASSQERGFIQETQYFGPGTRLLVL.

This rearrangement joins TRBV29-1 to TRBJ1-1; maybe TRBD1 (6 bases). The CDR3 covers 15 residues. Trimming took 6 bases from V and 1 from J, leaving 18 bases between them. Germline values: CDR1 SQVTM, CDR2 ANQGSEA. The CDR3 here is CSVRRLTGSNTEAFF. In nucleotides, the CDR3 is TGCAGCGTCAGAAGATTAACAGGGTCGAACACTGAAGCTTTCTTT. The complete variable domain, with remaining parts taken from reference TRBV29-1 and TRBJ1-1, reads SAVISQKPSRDICQRGTSLTIQCQVDSQVTMMFWYRQQPGQSLTLIATANQGSEATYESGFVIDKFPISRPNLTFSTLTVSNMSPEDSSIYLCSVRRLTGSNTEAFFGQGTRLTVV.

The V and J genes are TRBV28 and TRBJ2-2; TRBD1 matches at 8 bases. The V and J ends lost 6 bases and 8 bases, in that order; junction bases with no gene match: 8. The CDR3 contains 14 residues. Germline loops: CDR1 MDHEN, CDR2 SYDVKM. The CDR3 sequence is CASRRQGPRGELFF. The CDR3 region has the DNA TGTGCCAGCAGACGACAGGGGCCCAGGGGGGAGCTGTTTTTT. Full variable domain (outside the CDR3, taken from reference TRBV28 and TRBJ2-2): DVKVTQSSRYLVKRTGEKVFLECVQDMDHENMFWYRQDPGLGLRLIYFSYDVKMKEKGDIPEGYSVSREKKERFSLILESASTNQTSMYLCASRRQGPRGELFFGEGSRLTVL.